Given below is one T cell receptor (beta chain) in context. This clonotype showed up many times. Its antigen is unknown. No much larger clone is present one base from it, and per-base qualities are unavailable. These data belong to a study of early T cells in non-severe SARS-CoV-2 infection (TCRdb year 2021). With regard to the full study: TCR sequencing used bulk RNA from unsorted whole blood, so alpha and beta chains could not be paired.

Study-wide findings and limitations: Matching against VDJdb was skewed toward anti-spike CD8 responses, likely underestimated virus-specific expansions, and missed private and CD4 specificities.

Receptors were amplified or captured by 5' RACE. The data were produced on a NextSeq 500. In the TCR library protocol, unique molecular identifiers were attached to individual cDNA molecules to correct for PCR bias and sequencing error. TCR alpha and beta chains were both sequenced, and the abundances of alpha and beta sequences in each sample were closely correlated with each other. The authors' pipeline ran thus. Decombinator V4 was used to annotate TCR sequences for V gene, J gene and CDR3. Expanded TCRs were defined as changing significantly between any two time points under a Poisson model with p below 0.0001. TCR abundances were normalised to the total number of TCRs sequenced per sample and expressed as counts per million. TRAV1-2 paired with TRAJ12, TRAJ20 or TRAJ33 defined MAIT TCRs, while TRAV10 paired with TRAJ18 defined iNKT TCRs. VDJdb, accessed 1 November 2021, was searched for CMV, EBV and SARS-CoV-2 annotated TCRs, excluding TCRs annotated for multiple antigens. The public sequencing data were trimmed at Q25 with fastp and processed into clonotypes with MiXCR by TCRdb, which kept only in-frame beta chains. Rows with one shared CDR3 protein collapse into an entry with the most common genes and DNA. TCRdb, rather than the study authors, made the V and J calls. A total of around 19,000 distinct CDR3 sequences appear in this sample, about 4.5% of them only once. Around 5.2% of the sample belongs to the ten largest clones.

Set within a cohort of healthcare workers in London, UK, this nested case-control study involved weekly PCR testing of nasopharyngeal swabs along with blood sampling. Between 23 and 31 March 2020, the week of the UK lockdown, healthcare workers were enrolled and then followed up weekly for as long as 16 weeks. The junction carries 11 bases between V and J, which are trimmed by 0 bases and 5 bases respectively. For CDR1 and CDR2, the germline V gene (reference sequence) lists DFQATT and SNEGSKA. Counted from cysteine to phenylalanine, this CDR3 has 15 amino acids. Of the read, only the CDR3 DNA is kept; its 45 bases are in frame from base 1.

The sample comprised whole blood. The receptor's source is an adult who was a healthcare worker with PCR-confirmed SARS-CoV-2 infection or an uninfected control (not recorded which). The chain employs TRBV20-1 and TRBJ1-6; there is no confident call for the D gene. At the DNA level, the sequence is TGCAGTGCTAGAGAAAACGGTCGGAATAATTCACCCCTCCACTTT. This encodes CSARENGRNNSPLHF.